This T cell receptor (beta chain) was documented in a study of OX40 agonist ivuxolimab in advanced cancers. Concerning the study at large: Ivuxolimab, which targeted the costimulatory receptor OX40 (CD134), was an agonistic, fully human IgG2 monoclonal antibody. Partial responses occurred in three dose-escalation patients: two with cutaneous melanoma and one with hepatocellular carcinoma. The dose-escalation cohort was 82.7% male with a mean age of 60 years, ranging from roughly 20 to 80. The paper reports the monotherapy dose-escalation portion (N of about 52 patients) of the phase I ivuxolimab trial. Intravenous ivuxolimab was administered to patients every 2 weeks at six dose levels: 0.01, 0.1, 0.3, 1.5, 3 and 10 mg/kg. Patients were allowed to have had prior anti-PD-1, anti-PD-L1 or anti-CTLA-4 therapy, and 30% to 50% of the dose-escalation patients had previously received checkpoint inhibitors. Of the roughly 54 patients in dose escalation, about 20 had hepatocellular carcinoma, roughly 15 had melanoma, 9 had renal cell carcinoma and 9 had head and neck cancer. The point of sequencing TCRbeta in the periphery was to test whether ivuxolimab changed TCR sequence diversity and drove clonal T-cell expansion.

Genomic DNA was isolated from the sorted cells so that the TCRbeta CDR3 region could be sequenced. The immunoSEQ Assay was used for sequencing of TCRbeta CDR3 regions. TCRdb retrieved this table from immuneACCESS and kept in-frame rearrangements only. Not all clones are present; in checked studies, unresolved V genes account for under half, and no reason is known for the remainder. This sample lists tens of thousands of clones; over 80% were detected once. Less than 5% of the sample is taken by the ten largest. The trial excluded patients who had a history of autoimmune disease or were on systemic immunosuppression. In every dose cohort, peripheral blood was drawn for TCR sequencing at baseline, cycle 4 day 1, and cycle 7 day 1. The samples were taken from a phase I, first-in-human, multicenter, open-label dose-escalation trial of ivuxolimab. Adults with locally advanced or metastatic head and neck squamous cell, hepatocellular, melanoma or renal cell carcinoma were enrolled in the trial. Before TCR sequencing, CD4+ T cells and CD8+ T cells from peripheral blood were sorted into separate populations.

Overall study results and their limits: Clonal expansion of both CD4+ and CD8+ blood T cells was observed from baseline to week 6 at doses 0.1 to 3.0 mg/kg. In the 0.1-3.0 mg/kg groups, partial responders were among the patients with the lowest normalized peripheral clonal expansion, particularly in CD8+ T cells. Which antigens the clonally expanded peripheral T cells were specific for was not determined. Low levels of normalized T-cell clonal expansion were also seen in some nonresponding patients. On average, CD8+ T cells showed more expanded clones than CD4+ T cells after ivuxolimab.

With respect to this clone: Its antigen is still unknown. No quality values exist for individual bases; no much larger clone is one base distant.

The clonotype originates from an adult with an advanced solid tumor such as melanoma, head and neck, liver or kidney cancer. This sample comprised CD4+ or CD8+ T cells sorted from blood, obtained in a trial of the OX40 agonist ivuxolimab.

In nucleotides, the sequence is TGTGCCAGCAGCATCCGGACTGAAACCGGGGAGCTGTTTTTT. Its product reads: CASSIRTETGELFF. The chain is encoded by TRBV7-9 joined to TRBJ2-2, and the D gene may be TRBD2, 5 bases matching. From the cysteine through the phenylalanine, the CDR3 covers 14 amino acids. Of the read, only the CDR3 DNA is kept; its 42 bases are in frame from base 1. Cut back by 5 bases and 5 bases, the V and J ends lie 12 bases apart. According to the germline V gene (reference sequence), CDR1 reads SEHNR and CDR2 reads FQNEAQ.